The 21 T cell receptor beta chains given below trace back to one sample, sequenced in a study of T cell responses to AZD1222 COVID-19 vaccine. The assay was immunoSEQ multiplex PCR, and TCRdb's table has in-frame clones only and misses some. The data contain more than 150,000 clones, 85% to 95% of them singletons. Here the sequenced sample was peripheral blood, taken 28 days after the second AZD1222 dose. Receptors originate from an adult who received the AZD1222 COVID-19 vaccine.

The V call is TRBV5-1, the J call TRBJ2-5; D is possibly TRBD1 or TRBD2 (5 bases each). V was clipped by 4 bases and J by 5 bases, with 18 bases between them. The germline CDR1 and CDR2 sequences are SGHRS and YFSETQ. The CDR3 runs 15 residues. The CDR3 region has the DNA TGCGCCAGCAGCCCGGGGTTGAGACAGAAGGAGACCCAGTACTTC. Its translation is CASSPGLRQKETQYF.

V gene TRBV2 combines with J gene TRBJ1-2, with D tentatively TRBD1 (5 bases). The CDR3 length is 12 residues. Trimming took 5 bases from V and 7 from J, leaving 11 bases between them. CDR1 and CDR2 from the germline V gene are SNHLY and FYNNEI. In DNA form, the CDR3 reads TGTGCCAGCAGTACCGGGGGAGGTGGCTACACCTTC. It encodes CASSTGGGGYTF.

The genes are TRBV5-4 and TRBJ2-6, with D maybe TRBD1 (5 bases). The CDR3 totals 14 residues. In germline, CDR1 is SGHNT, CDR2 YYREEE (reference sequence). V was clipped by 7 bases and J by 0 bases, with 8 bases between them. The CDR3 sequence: CASDSFSGANVLTF. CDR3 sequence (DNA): TGTGCCAGCGACAGTTTCTCTGGGGCCAACGTCCTGACTTTC.

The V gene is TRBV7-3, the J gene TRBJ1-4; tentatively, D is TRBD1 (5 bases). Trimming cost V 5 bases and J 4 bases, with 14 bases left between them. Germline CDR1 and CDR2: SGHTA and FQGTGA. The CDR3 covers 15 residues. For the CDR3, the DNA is TGTGCCAGCAGCCGGGACGGGCGGAGTAATGAAAAACTGTTTTTT. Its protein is CASSRDGRSNEKLFF.

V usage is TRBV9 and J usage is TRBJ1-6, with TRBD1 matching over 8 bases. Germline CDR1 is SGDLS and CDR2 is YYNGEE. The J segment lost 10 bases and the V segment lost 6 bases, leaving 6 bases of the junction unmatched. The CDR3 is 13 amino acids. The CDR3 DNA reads TGTGCCAGCAACGGACAGGGAGGATCACCCCTCCACTTT. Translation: CASNGQGGSPLHF.

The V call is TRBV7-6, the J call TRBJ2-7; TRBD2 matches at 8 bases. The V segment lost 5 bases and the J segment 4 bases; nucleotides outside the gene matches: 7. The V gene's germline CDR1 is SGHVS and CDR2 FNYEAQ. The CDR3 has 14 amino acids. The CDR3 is CASSPRASGYEQYF. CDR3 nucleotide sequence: TGTGCCAGCAGCCCCCGGGCTAGCGGGTACGAGCAGTACTTC. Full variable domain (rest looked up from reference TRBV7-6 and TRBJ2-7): GAGVSQSPRYKVTKRGQDVALRCDPISGHVSLYWYRQALGQGPEFLTYFNYEAQQDKSGLPNDRFSAERPEGSISTLTIQRTEQRDSAMYRCASSPRASGYEQYFGPGTRLTVT.

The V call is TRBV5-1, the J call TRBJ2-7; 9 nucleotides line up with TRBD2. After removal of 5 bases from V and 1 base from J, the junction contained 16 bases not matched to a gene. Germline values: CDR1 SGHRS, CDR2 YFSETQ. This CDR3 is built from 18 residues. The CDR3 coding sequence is TGCGCCAGCAGGCCGGCCCCGACTAGCGGCAAACCATCCTACGAGCAGTACTTC. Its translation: CASRPAPTSGKPSYEQYF.

DNA of the CDR3: TGTGCCAGCAGCGTAGAATGGACAGGGTCAGTTGCTTTCTTT. It translates to CASSVEWTGSVAFF. The rearrangement links TRBV9 to TRBJ1-1; TRBD1 matches 8 bases. Trimming at V came to 0 bases and at J to 11 bases, leaving 9 bases not matched to a gene. Germline CDR1 is SGDLS and CDR2 is YYNGEE. This CDR3 region has 14 residues. The complete variable domain, with remaining parts taken from reference TRBV9 and TRBJ1-1, reads DSGVTQTPKHLITATGQRVTLRCSPRSGDLSVYWYQQSLDQGLQFLIQYYNGEERAKGNILERFSAQQFPDLHSELNLSSLELGDSALYFCASSVEWTGSVAFFGQGTRLTVV.

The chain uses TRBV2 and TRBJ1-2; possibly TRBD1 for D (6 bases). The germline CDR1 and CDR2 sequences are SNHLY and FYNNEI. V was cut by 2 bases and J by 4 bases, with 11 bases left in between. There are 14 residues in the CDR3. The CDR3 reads CASSELGAPYGYTF. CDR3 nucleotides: TGTGCCAGCAGTGAATTGGGGGCACCCTATGGCTACACCTTC.

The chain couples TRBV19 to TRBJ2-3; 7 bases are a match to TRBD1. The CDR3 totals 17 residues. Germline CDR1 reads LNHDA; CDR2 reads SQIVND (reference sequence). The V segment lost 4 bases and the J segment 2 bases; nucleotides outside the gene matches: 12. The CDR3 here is CASSTPRTGFITDTQYF. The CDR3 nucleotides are TGTGCCAGTAGTACTCCCCGGACAGGTTTCATCACAGATACGCAGTATTTT.

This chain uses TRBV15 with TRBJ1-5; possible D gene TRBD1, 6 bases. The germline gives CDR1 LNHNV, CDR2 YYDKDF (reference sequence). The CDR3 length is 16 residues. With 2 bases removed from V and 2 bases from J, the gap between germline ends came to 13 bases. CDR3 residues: CATSRSPGGGNQPQHF. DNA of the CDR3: TGTGCCACCAGCAGATCCCCCGGGGGCGGCAATCAGCCCCAGCATTTT.

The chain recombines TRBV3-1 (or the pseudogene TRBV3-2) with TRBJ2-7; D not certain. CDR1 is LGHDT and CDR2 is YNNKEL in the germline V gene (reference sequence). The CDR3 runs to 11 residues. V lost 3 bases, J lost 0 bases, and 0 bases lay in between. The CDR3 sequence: CASSHSYEQYF. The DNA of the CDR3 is TGTGCCAGCAGCCACTCCTACGAGCAGTACTTC.

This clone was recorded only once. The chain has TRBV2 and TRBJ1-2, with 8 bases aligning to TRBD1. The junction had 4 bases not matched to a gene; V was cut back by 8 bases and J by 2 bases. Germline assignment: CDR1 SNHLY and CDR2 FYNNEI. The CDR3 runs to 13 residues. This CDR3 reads CASAYRGNYGYTF. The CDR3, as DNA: TGTGCCAGCGCCTACAGGGGGAACTATGGCTACACCTTC.

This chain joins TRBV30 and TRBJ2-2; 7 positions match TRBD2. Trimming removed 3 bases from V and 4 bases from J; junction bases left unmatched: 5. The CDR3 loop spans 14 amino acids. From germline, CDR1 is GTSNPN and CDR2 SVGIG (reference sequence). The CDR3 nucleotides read TGTGCCTGGAGAACGGGAGGTGGCACCGGGGAGCTGTTTTTT. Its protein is CAWRTGGGTGELFF.

The CDR3 bases are TGTGCCAGCAGCTTAGACAGGGGGCAGGATGGCTACACCTTC. Translating gives CASSLDRGQDGYTF. The chain recombines TRBV11-2 with TRBJ1-2, with TRBD1 matching 8 bases. The CDR3 runs 14 residues. Germline V gene sequence: CDR1 SGHAT, CDR2 FQNNGV. The V and J ends lost 0 bases and 6 bases, in that order; junction bases with no gene match: 3.

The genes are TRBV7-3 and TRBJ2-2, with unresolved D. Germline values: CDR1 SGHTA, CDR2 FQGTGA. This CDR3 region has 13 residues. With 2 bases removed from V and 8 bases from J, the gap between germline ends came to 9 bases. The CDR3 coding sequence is TGTGCCAGCAGCTTAGTCCACGGGGGGGAGCTGTTTTTT. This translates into CASSLVHGGELFF.

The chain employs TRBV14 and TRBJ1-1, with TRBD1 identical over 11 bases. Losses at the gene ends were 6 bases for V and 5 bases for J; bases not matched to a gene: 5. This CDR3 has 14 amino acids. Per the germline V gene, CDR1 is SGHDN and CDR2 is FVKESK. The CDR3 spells CASRRDRGATEAFF. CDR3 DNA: TGTGCCAGCAGAAGGGACAGGGGGGCTACTGAAGCTTTCTTT.

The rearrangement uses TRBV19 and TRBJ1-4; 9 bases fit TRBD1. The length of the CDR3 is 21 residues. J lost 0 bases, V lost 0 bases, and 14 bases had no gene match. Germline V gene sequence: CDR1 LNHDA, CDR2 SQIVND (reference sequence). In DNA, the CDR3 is TGTGCCAGTAGTATAGATAGGACAGGGGACGCCAAACTTCCAACTAATGAAAAACTGTTTTTT. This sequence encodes CASSIDRTGDAKLPTNEKLFF.

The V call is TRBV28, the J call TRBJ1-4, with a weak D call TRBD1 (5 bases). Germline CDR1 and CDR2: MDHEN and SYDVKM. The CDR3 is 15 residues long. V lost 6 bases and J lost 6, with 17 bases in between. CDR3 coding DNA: TGTGCCAGCAGCTTGTCGGGGGAGGGATATGAAAAACTGTTTTTT. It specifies CASSLSGEGYEKLFF.

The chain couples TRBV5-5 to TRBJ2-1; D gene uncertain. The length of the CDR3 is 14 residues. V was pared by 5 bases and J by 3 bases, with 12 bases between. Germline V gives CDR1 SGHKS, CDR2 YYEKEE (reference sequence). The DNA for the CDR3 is TGTGCCAGCAGTACCTGGGCAGGCTACAATGAGCAGTTCTTC. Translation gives CASSTWAGYNEQFF. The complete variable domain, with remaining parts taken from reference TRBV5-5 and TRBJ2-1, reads DAGVTQSPTHLIKTRGQQVTLRCSPISGHKSVSWYQQVLGQGPQFIFQYYEKEERGRGNFPDRFSARQFPNYSSELNVNALLLGDSALYLCASSTWAGYNEQFFGPGTRLTVL.

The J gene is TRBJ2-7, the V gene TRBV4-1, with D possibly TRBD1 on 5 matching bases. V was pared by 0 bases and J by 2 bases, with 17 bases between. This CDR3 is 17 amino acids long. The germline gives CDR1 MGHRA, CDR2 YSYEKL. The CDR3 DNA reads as TGCGCCAGCAGCCAAGAACCTTGGGCAGGGCCGACCTACGAGCAGTACTTC. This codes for CASSQEPWAGPTYEQYF.